The source of this T cell receptor (beta chain) is a study of blood T cell repertoires in COVID-19. Seattle patients were enrolled while actively infected and followed longitudinally. Sequencing was performed with immunoSEQ multiplex PCR; in TCRdb, only in-frame clones are kept and a portion is missing. Of some 330,000 clones in the sample, about nine tenths were seen once. The sequenced sample consisted of peripheral blood. This clonotype was sampled from a woman aged 25 to 39 with COVID-19, enrolled during active disease.

DNA of the CDR3: TGTGCCAGTCACGGGACAGGATTTATTCAGCCCCAGCATTTT. This gives the protein CASHGTGFIQPQHF. The chain uses TRBV19 and TRBJ1-5; 8 nucleotides align to TRBD1. Unmatched junction bases numbered 9, after V lost 8 bases and J lost 6 bases. This CDR3 comprises 14 residues. Germline lookup yields CDR1 LNHDA and CDR2 SQIVND (reference sequence).